This entry is about one TCR beta chain. In germline, CDR1 is MDHEN, CDR2 SYDVKM. CDR3 length equals 16 residues. Trimming removed 5 bases from V and 0 bases from J, with 14 bases in between. As processed by the authors: Amplification with reference gene primers provided the estimates of nucleated cell counts. The table came from immunoSEQ multiplex PCR; TCRdb's copy has only in-frame clones and leaves some out. V and J calls and clone size follow that table, whereas D and trimming were derived from the DNA. The data contain roughly 440,000 clones, around 88% of them seen just once; the ten biggest clones take up about 12%. This entry is derived from a study of blood T cell repertoires in COVID-19. As for the study in general: Acute-phase and convalescent COVID-19 samples originated in the United States, Italy and Spain. PBMCs, B-cell-depleted T cells, or T cells were the source of the cDNA or gDNA that made up the material.

Seattle participants joined during active infection and were tracked over time. Material: peripheral blood. The chain has TRBV28 and TRBJ1-5; perhaps TRBD1 as D (6 bases). The source is a woman aged 45 to 65 with COVID-19, enrolled during active disease. CDR3 in amino acids: CASSPGDLPSNQPQHF. DNA for the CDR3: TGTGCCAGCAGTCCAGGGGACCTACCTAGCAATCAGCCCCAGCATTTT.